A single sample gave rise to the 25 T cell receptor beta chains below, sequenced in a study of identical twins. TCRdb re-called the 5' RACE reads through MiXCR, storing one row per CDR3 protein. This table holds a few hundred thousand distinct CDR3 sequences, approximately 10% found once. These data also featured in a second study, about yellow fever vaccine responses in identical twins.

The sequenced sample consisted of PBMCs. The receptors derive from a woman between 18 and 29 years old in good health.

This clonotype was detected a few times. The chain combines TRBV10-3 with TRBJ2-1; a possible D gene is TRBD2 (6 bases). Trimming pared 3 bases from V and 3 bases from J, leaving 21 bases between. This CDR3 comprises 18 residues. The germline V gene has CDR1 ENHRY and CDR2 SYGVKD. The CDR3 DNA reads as TGTGCCATCAGTGACCCTGAGGGGAGGTCCGGGGACTACAATGAGCAGTTCTTC. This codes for CAISDPEGRSGDYNEQFF.

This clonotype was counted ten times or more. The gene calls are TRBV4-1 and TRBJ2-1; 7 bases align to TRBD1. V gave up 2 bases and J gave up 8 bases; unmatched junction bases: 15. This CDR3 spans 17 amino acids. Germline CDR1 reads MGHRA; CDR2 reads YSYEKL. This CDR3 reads CASSQMLTGKVMDEQFF. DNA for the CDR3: TGCGCCAGCAGCCAAATGTTGACAGGGAAGGTCATGGATGAGCAGTTCTTC.

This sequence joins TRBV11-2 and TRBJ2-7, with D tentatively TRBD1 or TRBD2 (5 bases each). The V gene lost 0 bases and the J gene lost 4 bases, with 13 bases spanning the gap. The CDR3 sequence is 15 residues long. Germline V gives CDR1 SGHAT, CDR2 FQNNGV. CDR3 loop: CASSLDHGARYEQYF. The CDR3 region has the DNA TGTGCCAGCAGCTTAGACCACGGGGCGCGGTACGAGCAGTACTTC.

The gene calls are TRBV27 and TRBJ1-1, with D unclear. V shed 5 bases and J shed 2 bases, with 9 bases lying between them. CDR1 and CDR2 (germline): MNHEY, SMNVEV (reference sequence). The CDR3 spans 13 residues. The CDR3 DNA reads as TGTGCCAGCAGTCTCCATGGTAACACTGAAGCTTTCTTT. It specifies CASSLHGNTEAFF.

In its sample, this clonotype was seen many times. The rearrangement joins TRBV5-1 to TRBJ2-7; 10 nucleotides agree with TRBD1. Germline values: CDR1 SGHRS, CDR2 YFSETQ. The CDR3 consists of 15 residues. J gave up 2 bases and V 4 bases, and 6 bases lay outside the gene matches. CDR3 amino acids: CASSQGQGFPYEQYF. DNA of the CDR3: TGCGCCAGCAGCCAGGGACAGGGGTTCCCCTACGAGCAGTACTTC.

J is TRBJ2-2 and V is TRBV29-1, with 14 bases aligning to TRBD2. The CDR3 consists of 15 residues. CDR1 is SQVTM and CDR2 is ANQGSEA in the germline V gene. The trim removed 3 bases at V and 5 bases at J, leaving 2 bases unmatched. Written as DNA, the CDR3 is TGCAGCGTTGAGGGGACTAGCGGGAGAACCGGGGAGCTGTTTTTT. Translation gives CSVEGTSGRTGELFF.

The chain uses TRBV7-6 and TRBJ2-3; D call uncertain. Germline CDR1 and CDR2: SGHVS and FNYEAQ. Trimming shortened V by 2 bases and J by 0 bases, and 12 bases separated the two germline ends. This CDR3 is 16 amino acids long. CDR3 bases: TGTGCCAGCAGCTTACTCGCCTCACCTAGCACAGATACGCAGTATTTT. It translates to CASSLLASPSTDTQYF.

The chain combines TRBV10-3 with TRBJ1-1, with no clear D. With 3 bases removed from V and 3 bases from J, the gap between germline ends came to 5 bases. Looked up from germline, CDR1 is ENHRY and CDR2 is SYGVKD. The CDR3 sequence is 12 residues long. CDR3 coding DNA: TGTGCCATCAGTGATTTATACACTGAAGCTTTCTTT. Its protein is CAISDLYTEAFF.

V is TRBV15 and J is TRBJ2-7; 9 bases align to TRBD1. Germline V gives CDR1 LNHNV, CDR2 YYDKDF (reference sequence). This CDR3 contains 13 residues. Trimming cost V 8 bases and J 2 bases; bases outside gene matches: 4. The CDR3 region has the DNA TGTGCCACCGGTGGACAGGGGACCTACGAGCAGTACTTC. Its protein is CATGGQGTYEQYF.

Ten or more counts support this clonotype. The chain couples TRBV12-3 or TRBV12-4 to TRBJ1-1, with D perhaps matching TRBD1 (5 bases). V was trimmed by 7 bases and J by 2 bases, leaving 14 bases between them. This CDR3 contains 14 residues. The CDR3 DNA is TGTGCCAGCATCCGACTGGGGGGAAACACTGAAGCTTTCTTT. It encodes CASIRLGGNTEAFF.

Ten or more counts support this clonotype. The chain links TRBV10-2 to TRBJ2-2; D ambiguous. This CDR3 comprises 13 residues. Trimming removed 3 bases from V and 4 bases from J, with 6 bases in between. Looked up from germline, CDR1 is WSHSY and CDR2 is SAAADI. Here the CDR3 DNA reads TGCGCCAGCAGTGATTCTTTCACCGGGGAGCTGTTTTTT. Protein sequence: CASSDSFTGELFF.

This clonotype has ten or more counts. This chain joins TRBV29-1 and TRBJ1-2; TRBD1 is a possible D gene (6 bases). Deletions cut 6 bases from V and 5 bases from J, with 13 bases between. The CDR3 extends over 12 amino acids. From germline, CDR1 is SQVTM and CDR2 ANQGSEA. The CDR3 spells CSVTGTKYGYTF. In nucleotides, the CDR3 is TGCAGCGTGACCGGGACAAAATATGGCTACACCTTC.

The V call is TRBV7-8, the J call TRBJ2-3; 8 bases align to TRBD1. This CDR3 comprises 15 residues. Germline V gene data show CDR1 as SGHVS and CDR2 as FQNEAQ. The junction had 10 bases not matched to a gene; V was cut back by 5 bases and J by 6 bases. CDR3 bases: TGTGCCAGCAGCGATAAGACAGGGGTTGTGGATACGCAGTATTTT. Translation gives CASSDKTGVVDTQYF.

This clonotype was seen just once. CDR3 loop: CASAGGRGIYEQYF. The CDR3 DNA reads TGTGCCAGCGCCGGTGGGAGGGGGATCTACGAGCAGTACTTC. The chain is built from TRBV27 and TRBJ2-7; TRBD2 is a possible D gene (7 bases). V shed 8 bases and J shed 3 bases, with 17 bases lying between them. Germline V gene sequence: CDR1 MNHEY, CDR2 SMNVEV (reference sequence). The CDR3 loop spans 14 amino acids.

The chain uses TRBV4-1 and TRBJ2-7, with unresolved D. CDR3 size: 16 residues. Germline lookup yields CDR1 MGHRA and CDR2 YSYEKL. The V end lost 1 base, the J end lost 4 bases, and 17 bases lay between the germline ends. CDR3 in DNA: TGCGCCAGCAGCCAAGTCGGGCAGTTCGGACGATACGAGCAGTACTTC. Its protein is CASSQVGQFGRYEQYF.

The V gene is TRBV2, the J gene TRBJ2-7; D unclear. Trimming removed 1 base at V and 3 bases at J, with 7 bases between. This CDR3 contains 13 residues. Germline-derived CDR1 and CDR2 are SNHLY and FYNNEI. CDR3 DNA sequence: TGTGCCAGCAGTGAAGTTTCCTTCTACGAGCAGTACTTC. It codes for CASSEVSFYEQYF. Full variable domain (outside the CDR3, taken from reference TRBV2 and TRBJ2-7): EPEVTQTPSHQVTQMGQEVILRCVPISNHLYFYWYRQILGQKVEFLVSFYNNEISEKSEIFDDQFSVERPDGSNFTLKIRSTKLEDSAMYFCASSEVSFYEQYFGPGTRLTVT.

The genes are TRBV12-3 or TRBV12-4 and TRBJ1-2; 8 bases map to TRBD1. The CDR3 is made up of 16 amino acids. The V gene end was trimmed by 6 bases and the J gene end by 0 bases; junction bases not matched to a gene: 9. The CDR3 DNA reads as TGTGCCAGCAGAATATCCCCGGACAGGGCTAACTATGGCTACACCTTC. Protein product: CASRISPDRANYGYTF.

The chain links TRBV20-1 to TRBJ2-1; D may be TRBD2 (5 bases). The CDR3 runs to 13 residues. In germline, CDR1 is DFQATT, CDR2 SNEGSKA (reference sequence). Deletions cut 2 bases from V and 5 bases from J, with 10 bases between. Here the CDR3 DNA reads TGCAGTGCTAGAAGCTCGGGGAACAATGAGCAGTTCTTC. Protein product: CSARSSGNNEQFF.

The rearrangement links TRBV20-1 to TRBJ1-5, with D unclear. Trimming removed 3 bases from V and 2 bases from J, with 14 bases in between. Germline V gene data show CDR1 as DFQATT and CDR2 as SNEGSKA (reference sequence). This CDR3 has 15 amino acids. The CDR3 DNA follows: TGCAGTGCTAGGATGGAGGCCCTAGGCAATCAGCCCCAGCATTTT. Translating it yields CSARMEALGNQPQHF.

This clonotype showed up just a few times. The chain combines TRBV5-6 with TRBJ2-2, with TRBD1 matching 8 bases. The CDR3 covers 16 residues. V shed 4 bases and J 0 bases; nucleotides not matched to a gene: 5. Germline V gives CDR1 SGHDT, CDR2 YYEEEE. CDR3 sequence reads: CASSEQTGANTGELFF. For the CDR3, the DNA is TGTGCCAGCAGCGAGCAGACAGGGGCGAACACCGGGGAGCTGTTTTTT.

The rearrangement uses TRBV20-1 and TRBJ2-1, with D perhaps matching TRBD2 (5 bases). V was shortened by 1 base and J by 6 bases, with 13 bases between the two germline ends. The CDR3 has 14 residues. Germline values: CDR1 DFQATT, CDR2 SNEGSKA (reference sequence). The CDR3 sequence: CSARAPGSSNEQFF. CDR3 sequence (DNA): TGCAGTGCTAGAGCCCCGGGAAGCTCCAATGAGCAGTTCTTC.

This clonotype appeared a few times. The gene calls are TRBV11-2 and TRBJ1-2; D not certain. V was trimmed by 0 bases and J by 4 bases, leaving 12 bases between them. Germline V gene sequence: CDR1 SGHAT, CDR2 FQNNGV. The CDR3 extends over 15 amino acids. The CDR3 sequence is CASSLEPAPSYGYTF. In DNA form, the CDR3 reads TGTGCCAGCAGCTTAGAGCCAGCGCCTTCCTATGGCTACACCTTC.

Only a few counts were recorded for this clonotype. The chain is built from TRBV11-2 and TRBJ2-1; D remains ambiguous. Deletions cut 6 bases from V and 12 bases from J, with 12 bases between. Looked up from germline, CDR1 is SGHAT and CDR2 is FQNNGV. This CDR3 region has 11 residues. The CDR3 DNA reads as TGTGCCAGCAGTTCCCAGTCTCGGCAGTTCTTC. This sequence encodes CASSSQSRQFF.

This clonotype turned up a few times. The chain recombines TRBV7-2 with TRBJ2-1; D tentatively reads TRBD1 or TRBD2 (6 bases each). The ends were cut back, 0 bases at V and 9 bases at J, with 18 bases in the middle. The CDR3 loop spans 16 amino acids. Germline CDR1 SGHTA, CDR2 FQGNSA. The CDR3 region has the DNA TGTGCCAGCAGCTTAGCGACGGGGGCGCGTGGGACTGAGCAGTTCTTC. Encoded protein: CASSLATGARGTEQFF.

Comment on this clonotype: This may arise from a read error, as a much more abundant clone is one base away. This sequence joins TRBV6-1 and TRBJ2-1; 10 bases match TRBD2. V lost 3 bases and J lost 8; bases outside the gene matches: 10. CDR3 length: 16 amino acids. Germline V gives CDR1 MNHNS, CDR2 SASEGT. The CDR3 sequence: CASSDAVAGGRDEQFF. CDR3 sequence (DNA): TGTGCCAGCAGTGATGCTGTAGCGGGAGGTAGAGATGAGCAGTTCTTC.